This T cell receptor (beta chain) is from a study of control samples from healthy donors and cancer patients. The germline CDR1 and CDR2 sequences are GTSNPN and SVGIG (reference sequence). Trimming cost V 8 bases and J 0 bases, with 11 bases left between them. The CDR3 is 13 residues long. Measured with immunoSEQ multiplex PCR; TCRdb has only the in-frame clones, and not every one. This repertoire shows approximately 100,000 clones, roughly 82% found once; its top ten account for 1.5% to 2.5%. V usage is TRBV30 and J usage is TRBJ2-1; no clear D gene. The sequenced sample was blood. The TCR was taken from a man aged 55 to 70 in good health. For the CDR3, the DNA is TGTGCCAGCACAAGTAGCTCCTACAATGAGCAGTTCTTC. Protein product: CASTSSSYNEQFF.